The sequence of this T cell receptor beta chain was determined in a study of T-cell memory formation after mild COVID-19. The germline V gene encodes CDR1 SGHRS and CDR2 YFSETQ. Trimming took 6 bases from V and 3 from J, leaving 15 bases between them. The CDR3 spans 14 residues. Sample barcodes and UMIs were carried by the TCR alpha and TCR beta cDNA libraries that 5'RACE generated with constant-segment primers. A single record per CDR3 protein comes from TCRdb applying MiXCR to the 5' RACE reads. This sample has about 340,000 distinct CDR3 sequences, with 20% to 25% found just once. This clonotype was counted a few times.

This receptor was identified in a man younger than 30 who had mild COVID-19 (a few samples of this study predate the infection). Cell type and time point are not known. This chain joins TRBV5-1 and TRBJ2-5, with a tentative D call TRBD1 (6 bases). Sequences were obtained from PBMCs or a T cell subset sorted from them (not recorded which). CDR3 sequence: CASKWGQSKETQYF. The CDR3 region has the DNA TGCGCCAGCAAGTGGGGGCAGTCAAAAGAGACCCAGTACTTC.